Sequencing of this TCR beta chain was carried out in a study of siplizumab effects on memory and regulatory T cells (dated by TCRdb to about 2019). For the wider study: The study examined how the anti-CD2 antibody siplizumab affects alloreactive T-cell subsets in allogeneic mixed lymphocyte reactions built from human PBMCs. The investigation overall reported the following: About 80-96% of proliferating CD4+ or CD8+ clones could not be given a naive or memory phenotype. The cumulative frequency of alloreactive sequences that could be traced back to unstimulated CD4+ memory T cells was significantly reduced by siplizumab. Because sequences below about 10^-5 frequency were poorly captured, only a minor fraction of alloreactive clones could be mapped to unstimulated subsets. Whether proliferating Tregs from siplizumab cultures actually had suppressive function was not functionally confirmed. Compared with memory T cells, unstimulated naive T cells appeared more diverse, and naive cells seemed to make a substantial contribution to the alloresponse. Among mappable alloreactive CD4+ clones, the Treg-derived fraction averaged about 70% with siplizumab versus roughly 29% in control reactions.

Sorted unstimulated T cells and proliferating T cells recovered from mixed lymphocyte reactions were subjected to TCRbeta CDR3 sequencing. Fresh whole blood from ten HLA-typed healthy donors was used as the source from which PBMCs were isolated. The germline V gene specifies SGHNT as CDR1 and YENEEA as CDR2. V was cut back by 4 bases and J by 1 base, leaving a gap of 7 bases between them. The CDR3 runs 13 amino acids, cysteine and phenylalanine included. Just CDR3 DNA is preserved here, 39 bases in frame from base 1. Concerning this clone: Its antigen has not been determined. Nothing much larger sits one base from this clone, and base qualities are not available.

Library preparation was by the immunoSEQ multiplex PCR assay. Roughly 10^5 TCR templates per sample were assayed on the deep sequencing platform. Genomic DNA extracted from sorted T cells was used for TCRbeta CDR3 sequencing. In the authors' own workflow: The R programming language was used for the clonal analysis of the TCRbeta CDR3 data. Comparing unstimulated samples against CFSE-low samples taken after the reaction was how alloreactive CD4+ and CD8+ clones were defined. Regulatory or non-regulatory origin of alloreactive CD4+ clones was assigned by matching sequences to the sorted unstimulated Treg and non-Treg repertoires. Imported from immuneACCESS, the table was reduced by TCRdb to in-frame sequences with V and J called. These copies leave out some clones; in studies compared against another copy, an unresolved V gene accounts for under half, and the cause of the remainder is not known. V, J and clone size reflect that table, while D and trimming were determined from the DNA. This sample is represented by over 100,000 clones; approximately 90% of them were singletons. Approximately 1.2% of the sample rests with the top ten.

The specimen sequenced was CD4+ T cells sorted from blood. The sequence derives from a human donor in good health. The chain was built from TRBV11-3 and TRBJ2-5; a tentative D match to TRBD2 spans 5 bases. Here is the DNA: TGTGCCAGCAGCTGGACTTTCCAAGAGACCCAGTACTTC. It translates as CASSWTFQETQYF.